The 15 T cell receptor beta chains presented below share a single source sample, sequenced in a study of shared clonotypes between healthy human individuals (dated by TCRdb to 2020 to 2022). The protocol used for the library was the immunoSEQ multiplex PCR assay. Held by TCRdb, this immuneACCESS table contains in-frame sequences only and omits some clones. Under half of the omission traces to an unresolved V gene where checked; the cause of the rest is unknown. Across this sample there are around 1,000,000 clones, with about 72% seen only once. Clones ranked in the top ten supply 0.7% to 0.95% of the sample. Input material: memory CD4+ T cells from PBMCs. Reading the label with the study, this specimen's cell subset or site is: CD45RA-negative fraction. These receptors came from a man between 18 and 35 years old in good health. Some clones in this sample may be carry-over from other donors' samples.

This sequence joins TRBV2 and TRBJ1-5, with D maybe TRBD1 (5 bases). Germline V gene data show CDR1 as SNHLY and CDR2 as FYNNEI. The CDR3 is 15 residues long. The V gene lost 1 base and the J gene lost 0 bases, with 7 bases spanning the gap. The CDR3 region has the DNA TGTGCCAGCAGTGAAGGACAGAATAGCAATCAGCCCCAGCATTTT. It yields the protein CASSEGQNSNQPQHF.

The J gene is TRBJ2-7, the V gene TRBV6-1; D not resolved. Germline V lookup: CDR1 MNHNS, CDR2 SASEGT. Trimming pared 0 bases from V and 4 bases from J, leaving 10 bases between. This CDR3 spans 14 amino acids. CDR3 region: CASSEATNQYEQYF. In nucleotides, the CDR3 is TGTGCCAGCAGTGAAGCCACAAATCAGTACGAGCAGTACTTC.

This clone was seen only a few times. The rearrangement uses TRBV14 and TRBJ1-1; TRBD1 might be the D (5 bases). The germline gives CDR1 SGHDN, CDR2 FVKESK. V was clipped by 4 bases and J by 0 bases, with 12 bases between them. The CDR3 extends over 15 amino acids. In nucleotides, the CDR3 is TGTGCCAGCAGCCCCCGCGAGGGGATGAACACTGAAGCTTTCTTT. Its translation: CASSPREGMNTEAFF.

J is TRBJ2-1 and V is TRBV5-5; a weak D match, TRBD2 (5 bases). Germline assignment: CDR1 SGHKS and CDR2 YYEKEE (reference sequence). CDR3 length: 14 amino acids. Trimming left V 2 bases short and J 0 bases short, with 6 bases between. The CDR3 spells CASSFGVSYNEQFF. The CDR3 nucleotides are TGTGCCAGCAGCTTCGGGGTCTCCTACAATGAGCAGTTCTTC.

The V call is TRBV14, the J call TRBJ2-5; no clear D. Germline loops: CDR1 SGHDN, CDR2 FVKESK. The CDR3 runs 13 residues. V was pared by 6 bases and J by 4 bases, with 12 bases between. CDR3 in amino acids: CASRKASRETQYF. The CDR3 DNA follows: TGTGCCAGCAGGAAGGCATCCCGAGAGACCCAGTACTTC.

The chain links TRBV6-6 to TRBJ1-4; unclear D gene. Per germline, CDR1 MNHNY and CDR2 SVGAGI (reference sequence). V lost 3 bases and J lost 5, with 13 bases in between. The CDR3 contains 15 residues. The chain's CDR3 is CASSYGPAPNEKLFF. DNA of the CDR3: TGTGCCAGCAGTTATGGACCCGCCCCAAATGAAAAACTGTTTTTT.

The J gene is TRBJ2-1, the V gene TRBV6-4; 10 positions agree with TRBD1. Germline V gene sequence: CDR1 MRHNA, CDR2 SNTAGT. This CDR3 comprises 14 residues. The trim removed 4 bases at V and 8 bases at J, leaving 5 bases unmatched. The CDR3 nucleotides are TGTGCCAGCAGTGCGAGACAGGGGGCGGATGAGCAGTTCTTC. It yields the protein CASSARQGADEQFF.

The chain employs TRBV7-8 and TRBJ1-2; D not resolved. The V gene's germline CDR1 is SGHVS and CDR2 FQNEAQ. V lost 3 bases to trimming and J lost 3 bases, with 8 bases between them. There are 13 residues in the CDR3. The CDR3 sequence: CASSLQAHYGYTF. The CDR3, as DNA: TGTGCCAGCAGCTTGCAGGCCCACTATGGCTACACCTTC.

This chain connects TRBV19 to TRBJ2-7; 9 bases map to TRBD1. V was pared by 4 bases and J by 4 bases, with 8 bases of the junction left unmatched. Germline-derived CDR1 and CDR2 are LNHDA and SQIVND (reference sequence). The CDR3 loop spans 15 amino acids. The CDR3 nucleotides read TGTGCCAGTAGTAGGAACGGACAGGGGAGGTACGAGCAGTACTTC. Encoded protein: CASSRNGQGRYEQYF.

The chain is built from TRBV28 and TRBJ1-1, with 7 bases matching TRBD1. V lost 10 bases, J lost 4 bases, and 12 bases stayed unmatched. Germline-derived CDR1 and CDR2 are MDHEN and SYDVKM. The CDR3 loop spans 14 amino acids. The CDR3 region is CATRDSLTGTEAFF. The CDR3 DNA follows: TGTGCCACTAGGGACAGTCTCACCGGCACTGAAGCTTTCTTT.

The chain recombines TRBV7-2 with TRBJ1-5; 7 bases line up with TRBD1. Germline V lookup: CDR1 SGHTA, CDR2 FQGNSA. This CDR3 has 15 residues. Germline trimming cut 4 bases from V and 3 bases from J; bases unmatched to any gene: 6. CDR3 DNA: TGTGCCAGCAGCTACTCAGGGGGATTCAATCAGCCCCAGCATTTT. Translation gives CASSYSGGFNQPQHF.

V usage is TRBV6-5 and J usage is TRBJ1-2; possibly TRBD1 for D (6 bases). Trimming cost V 6 bases and J 0 bases, with 8 bases left between them. CDR1 and CDR2 from the germline V gene are MNHEY and SVGAGI. The CDR3 loop spans 13 amino acids. CDR3 DNA sequence: TGTGCCAGCAGCAGGGGAGCTAACTATGGCTACACCTTC. This gives the protein CASSRGANYGYTF.

Turning to this clone: This CDR3 is also generated by other DNA sequences in the sample. The rearrangement links TRBV2 to TRBJ2-6; D gene uncertain. Looked up from germline, CDR1 is SNHLY and CDR2 is FYNNEI. V was clipped by 8 bases and J by 0 bases, with 8 bases between them. CDR3 size: 14 residues. CDR3 amino acids: CASSQSSGANVLTF. The CDR3 DNA reads TGTGCCAGCTCACAGTCCTCTGGGGCCAACGTCCTGACTTTC. The whole variable domain, remainder taken from reference TRBV2 and TRBJ2-6, is EPEVTQTPSHQVTQMGQEVILRCVPISNHLYFYWYRQILGQKVEFLVSFYNNEISEKSEIFDDQFSVERPDGSNFTLKIRSTKLEDSAMYFCASSQSSGANVLTFGAGSRLTVL.

This clone appeared a few times. The chain is built from TRBV4-3 and TRBJ1-5; D remains unclear. CDR3 length: 13 amino acids. V lost 0 bases to trimming and J lost 7 bases, with 7 bases between them. Germline CDR1 reads LGHNA; CDR2 reads YSLEER. CDR3 sequence: CASSQDREQPQHF. The CDR3 DNA is TGCGCCAGCAGCCAAGATCGGGAACAGCCCCAGCATTTT.

The chain links TRBV28 to TRBJ2-3; D may match TRBD1 or TRBD2 (5 bases each). Germline loops: CDR1 MDHEN, CDR2 SYDVKM. The length of the CDR3 is 15 residues. The V end was cut by 6 bases, the J end by 2 bases, with 15 bases between. CDR3 coding DNA: TGTGCCAGCAGCCTGGGGGTTGCTGTCACAGATACGCAGTATTTT. Residues: CASSLGVAVTDTQYF.